These 11 T cell receptor beta chains were all obtained from the same sample, sequenced in a study of tissue T cells after allogeneic stem cell transplantation. The sample's time point: mouse harvest day 7 after allogeneic transplant. The graft held 10^6 splenic CD5+ T cells and 10^7 T-cell-depleted bone marrow cells. Measured with immunoSEQ multiplex PCR; TCRdb has only the in-frame clones, and not every one. In the table there are around 1,300 clones, under 55% of which are singletons. Sequenced material: liver tissue. The receptors were gathered from a female BALB/c mouse given C57BL/6 T cells with graft-versus-host disease after an allogeneic hematopoietic cell transplant.

There are a few counts of this clone. The genes and germline here are from mouse. The read is 1 residue too short to cover the CDR3 end, so that end is filled in from the germline J gene. The chain couples TRBV16 to TRBJ1-4; D uncertain. Germline V gives CDR1 SGHSA, CDR2 FRNQAP. The V end was cut by 4 bases, the J end by 0 bases, with 3 bases between. This CDR3 is 13 amino acids long. Incomplete CDR3 DNA: TGTGCAAGCAGCTGGATTTCCAACGAAAGATTATTT. It is translated as CASSWISNERLF. The CDR3 as a whole reads CASSWISNERLFF.

As concerns this clone: All gene names here are mouse names. The CDR3 end is not reached by the read, which stops 1 residue before it; the germline J gene fills it in. The chain carries TRBV23 and TRBJ1-4; the table's TRBD1 call for D was not verified on the DNA. Germline V CDR1 and CDR2: KGHTA, FQNQQP. CDR3 length equals 17 residues. The sequenced CDR3 bases are TGCTCCAGCAGTCAATCTGCCAGGGGAAGGGCCAACGAAAGATTATTT. Its translation: CSSSQSARGRANERLF. The full CDR3 protein reads CSSSQSARGRANERLFF.

This clone is hyperexpanded (1% or more) in the sample. Gene names are the mouse ones. Sequencing ends 1 residue short of the CDR3 end; the germline J gene provides the rest. The gene calls are TRBV16 and TRBJ2-7, with TRBD2 matching over 11 bases. This CDR3 contains 14 residues. The V and J ends lost 5 bases and 3 bases, in that order; junction bases with no gene match: 3. From germline, CDR1 is SGHSA and CDR2 FRNQAP. The CDR3 bases that were read are TGTGCAAGCAGCCTGGGACTGGGGGACTATGAACAGTAC. As protein: CASSLGLGDYEQY. The full CDR3 sequence reads CASSLGLGDYEQYF.

As to this clone: Mouse gene names and germline throughout. With the read ending 1 residue before the CDR3 end, the germline J gene is used to fill in that end. V is TRBV23 and J is TRBJ2-3; TRBD1, the D gene given by the table, was not confirmed from the DNA. CDR3 length: 15 amino acids. Germline assignment: CDR1 KGHTA and CDR2 FQNQQP. The CDR3 spells CSSSQSSSGAETLYF. CDR3 bases read: TGCTCCAGCAGTCAATCCAGTAGTGGTGCAGAAACGCTGTAT. The whole variable domain, filled in from reference TRBV23 and TRBJ2-3, reads DAAVTQKPRYLIKMKGQEAEMKCIPEKGHTAVFWYQQKQSKELKFLIYFQNQQPLDQIDMVKERFSAVCPSSSLCSLGIRTCEAEDSALYLCSSSQSSSGAETLYFGSGTRLTVL.

For this clone: The gene names given are mouse names. The CDR3 goes on 1 residue after the read ends, and that part is filled in from the germline J gene. The chain uses TRBV26 and TRBJ1-3; D remains unclear. The CDR3 is 11 residues long. Germline-derived CDR1 and CDR2 are KGHPV and FQNQEV (reference sequence). V dropped 2 bases and J dropped 8 bases, with 4 bases sitting between them. The part of the CDR3 DNA that was read is TGTGCCAGCAGTCTGGGGGATACGCTCTAT. It translates to CASSLGDTLY. In full, the CDR3 is CASSLGDTLYF.

Relative to its sample, this clone is large. Mouse gene names and germline throughout. The read falls 1 residue short of the CDR3 end, and the missing part is taken from the germline J gene. The rearrangement uses TRBV20 and TRBJ2-7; weak D call: TRBD2 (5 bases). The CDR3 runs 13 residues. Per the germline V gene, CDR1 is GFQATS and CDR2 is STVNSAI. V was shortened by 4 bases and J by 3 bases, with 13 bases between the two germline ends. The DNA read from the CDR3 is TGTGGTGCTAAAGAAAGGTGGGGCTATGAACAGTAC. Translating gives CGAKERWGYEQY. The complete CDR3 sequence is CGAKERWGYEQYF.

For this clone: The listed genes are named as in mouse. The read stops 1 residue short of the end of the CDR3; the missing end is completed from the germline J gene. The chain employs TRBV3 and TRBJ2-1; TRBD2 matches 10 bases. V gave up 5 bases and J gave up 1 base; unmatched junction bases: 2. Germline V CDR1 and CDR2: SNHLY, FYNGKV (reference sequence). The CDR3 runs to 15 residues. The sequenced CDR3 bases are TGTGCCAGCAGCCCGACTGGGGGGAACTATGCTGAGCAGTTC. Protein sequence: CASSPTGGNYAEQF. The complete CDR3 protein is CASSPTGGNYAEQFF.

This clone was counted only a few times. Genes here carry mouse names. The sequence runs out 1 residue before the end of the CDR3; the remainder is reconstructed from the germline J gene. The J gene is TRBJ1-3, the V gene TRBV4; TRBD1 aligns across 11 bases. Trimming cost V 4 bases and J 2 bases; bases outside gene matches: 1. Germline V lookup: CDR1 LGHDT, CDR2 YNNKQL (reference sequence). The CDR3 extends over 15 amino acids. CDR3 DNA, as far as it was read: TGTGCCAGCAGCTGGACAGGGGGCGCTGGAAATACGCTCTAT. This sequence encodes CASSWTGGAGNTLY. The complete CDR3 protein is CASSWTGGAGNTLYF.

As regards this clone: Each gene name is a mouse one. The read stops 1 residue short of the end of the CDR3; the missing end is completed from the germline J gene. The chain carries TRBV26 and TRBJ1-6, with 7 bases aligning to TRBD1. TRBJ1-6 is an ORF for which the function is uncertain. Germline V gives CDR1 KGHPV, CDR2 FQNQEV (reference sequence). The CDR3 is 14 residues long. V gave up 6 bases and J gave up 4 bases; unmatched junction bases: 3. The CDR3 region is CASRNRGYNSPLYF. Incomplete CDR3 DNA: TGTGCCAGCAGAAACAGGGGATATAATTCGCCCCTCTAC.

This clone was counted a few times. Gene names are the mouse ones. The CDR3 bases that were read are TGTGCCAGCAGTTCGGGACAAGACTATGCTGAGCAGTTC. Protein product: CASSSGQDYAEQF. The CDR3, in full, reads CASSSGQDYAEQFF. The gene calls are TRBV22 and TRBJ2-1; the D segment call TRBD1 is taken from the table without a DNA check. The read ends 1 residue shy of where the CDR3 ends; the end is completed using the germline J gene. TRBV22 is recorded as a pseudogene. This CDR3 spans 14 amino acids.

About this clone itself: The gene names given are mouse names. The read is 1 residue too short to cover the CDR3 end, so that end is filled in from the germline J gene. The genes are TRBV13-3 and TRBJ2-4; D is possibly TRBD1 (5 bases). V dropped 4 bases and J dropped 3 bases, with 9 bases sitting between them. Germline CDR1 NNHDY, CDR2 SYVADS. The CDR3 loop spans 13 amino acids. The DNA read from the CDR3 is TGTGCCAGCAGTCAGGGTGAACAAAACACCTTGTAC. Translated: CASSQGEQNTLY. The full CDR3 protein reads CASSQGEQNTLYF. The whole variable domain, remainder taken from reference TRBV13-3 and TRBJ2-4, is EAAVTQSPRSKVAVTGGKVTLSCHQTNNHDYMYWYRQDTGHGLRLIHYSYVADSTEKGDIPDGYKASRPSQENFSLILELASLSQTAVYFCASSQGEQNTLYFGAGTRLSVL.